This T cell receptor delta chain originates from a study of Vδ1+ human thymocytes. Alphabeta T cells were depleted, then CD3+ Vdelta1+ Vdelta2- thymocytes were FACS-sorted. This clone was observed at least ten times. The antigen remains unidentified. Extracted RNA was reverse transcribed into cDNA. CDR3 amplicons came from multiplex PCR with pooled V-gene forward and constant-region reverse primers. TCRdb made new clone calls on the multiplex PCR reads using CATT. The data hold tens of thousands of delta-chain clones, with less than 15% observed a single time. V was pared by 4 bases and J by 0 bases, with 23 bases between. Germline-derived CDR1 and CDR2 are GEAIGNYY and EKD. The CDR3 has 18 residues. Study outcomes and limitations: Donors shared many TRG clonotypes but few TRD clonotypes. Unlike peripheral blood Vdelta1+ controls, thymic delta-chain sequences included approximately 20% Vdelta2 and few Vdelta3. In the thymus, TRG and TRD repertoires looked highly polyclonal with Gaussian CDR3 lengths.

The sequence was obtained from a girl in the first two years of life who had congenital heart surgery. The sequenced sample was Vdelta1+ gamma-delta thymocytes from the thymus. This sample's subset: FACS-sorted CD3+ TCRalphabeta- TCRVdelta1+ TCRVdelta2- thymocytes. This chain connects TRDV2 to TRDJ1; D possibly corresponds to TRDD3 (6 bases). CDR3 amino acids: CACETEWGSPPYTDKLIF. DNA for the CDR3: TGTGCCTGTGAGACCGAGTGGGGATCCCCGCCTTACACCGATAAACTCATCTTT.